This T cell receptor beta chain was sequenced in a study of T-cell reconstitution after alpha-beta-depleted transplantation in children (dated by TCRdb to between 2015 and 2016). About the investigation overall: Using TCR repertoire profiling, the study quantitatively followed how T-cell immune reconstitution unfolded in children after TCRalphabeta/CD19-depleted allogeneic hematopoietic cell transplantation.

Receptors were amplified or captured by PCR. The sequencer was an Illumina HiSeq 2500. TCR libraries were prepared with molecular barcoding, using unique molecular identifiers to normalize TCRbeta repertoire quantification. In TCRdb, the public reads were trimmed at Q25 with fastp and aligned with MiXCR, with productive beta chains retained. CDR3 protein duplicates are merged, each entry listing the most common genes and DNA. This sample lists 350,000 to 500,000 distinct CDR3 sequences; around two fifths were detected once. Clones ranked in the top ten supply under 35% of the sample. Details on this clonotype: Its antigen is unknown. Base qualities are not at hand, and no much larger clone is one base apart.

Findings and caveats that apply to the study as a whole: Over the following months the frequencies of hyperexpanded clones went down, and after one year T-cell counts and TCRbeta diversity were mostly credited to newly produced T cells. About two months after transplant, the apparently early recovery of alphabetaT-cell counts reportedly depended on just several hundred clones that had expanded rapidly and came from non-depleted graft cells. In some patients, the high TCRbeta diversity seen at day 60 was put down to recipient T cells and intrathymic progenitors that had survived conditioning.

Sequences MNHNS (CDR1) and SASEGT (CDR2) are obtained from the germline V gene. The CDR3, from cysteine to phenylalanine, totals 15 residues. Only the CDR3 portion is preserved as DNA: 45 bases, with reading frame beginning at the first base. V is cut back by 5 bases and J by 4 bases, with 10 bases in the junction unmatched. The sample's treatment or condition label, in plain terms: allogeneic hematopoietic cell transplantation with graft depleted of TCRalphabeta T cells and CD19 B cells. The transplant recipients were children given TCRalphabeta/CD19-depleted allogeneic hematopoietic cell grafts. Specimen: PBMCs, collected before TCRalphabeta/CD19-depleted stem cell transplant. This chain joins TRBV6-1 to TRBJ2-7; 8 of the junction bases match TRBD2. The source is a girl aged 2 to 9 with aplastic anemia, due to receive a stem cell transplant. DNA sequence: TGTGCCAGCAGTACCGCGGGAGGACCTAGATACGAGCAGTACTTC. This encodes CASSTAGGPRYEQYF.